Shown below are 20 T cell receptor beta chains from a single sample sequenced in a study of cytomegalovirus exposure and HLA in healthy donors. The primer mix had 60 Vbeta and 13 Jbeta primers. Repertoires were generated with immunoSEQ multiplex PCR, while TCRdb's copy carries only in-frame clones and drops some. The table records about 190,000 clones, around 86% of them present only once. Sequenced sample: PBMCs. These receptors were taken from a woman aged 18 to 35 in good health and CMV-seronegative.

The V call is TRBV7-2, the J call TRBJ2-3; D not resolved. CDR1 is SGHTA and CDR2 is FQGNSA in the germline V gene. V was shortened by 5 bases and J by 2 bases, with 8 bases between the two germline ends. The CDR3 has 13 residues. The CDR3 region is CASSAHYTDTQYF. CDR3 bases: TGTGCCAGCAGCGCGCACTACACAGATACGCAGTATTTT.

The DNA for the CDR3 is TGTGCCAGCAGTGCATCACAGGGGTGGAGCACCGGGGAGCTGTTTTTT. It yields the protein CASSASQGWSTGELFF. The chain has TRBV28 and TRBJ2-2; 7 bases map to TRBD1. After removal of 5 bases from V and 4 bases from J, the junction contained 10 bases not matched to a gene. Germline values: CDR1 MDHEN, CDR2 SYDVKM. The CDR3 is made up of 16 amino acids.

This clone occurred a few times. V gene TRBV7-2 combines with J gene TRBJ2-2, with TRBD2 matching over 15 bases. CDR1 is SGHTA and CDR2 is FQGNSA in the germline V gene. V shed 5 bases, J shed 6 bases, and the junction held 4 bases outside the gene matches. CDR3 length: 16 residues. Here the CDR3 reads CASSLWTSGGAGELFF. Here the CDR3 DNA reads TGTGCCAGCAGCCTATGGACTAGCGGGGGGGCCGGGGAGCTGTTTTTT.

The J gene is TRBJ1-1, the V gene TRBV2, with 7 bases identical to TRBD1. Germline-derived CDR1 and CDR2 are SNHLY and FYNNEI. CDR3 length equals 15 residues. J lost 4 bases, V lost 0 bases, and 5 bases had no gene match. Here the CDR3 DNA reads TGTGCCAGCAGTGAAGCGTCGGCAGGGGGCACTGAAGCTTTCTTT. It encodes CASSEASAGGTEAFF.

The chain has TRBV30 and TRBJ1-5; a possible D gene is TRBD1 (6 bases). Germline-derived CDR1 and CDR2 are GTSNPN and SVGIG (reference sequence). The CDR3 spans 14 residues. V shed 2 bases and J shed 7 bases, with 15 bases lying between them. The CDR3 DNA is TGTGCCTGGAGTTTCGGTACAGGGCGGCAGCCCCAGCATTTT. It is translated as CAWSFGTGRQPQHF.

CDR3 nucleotide sequence: TGTGCCAGTTTAGCGGGAGTCAAAGAGACCCAGTACTTC. This encodes CASLAGVKETQYF. The chain joins TRBV2 to TRBJ2-5, with 9 bases fitting TRBD2. Germline CDR1 and CDR2: SNHLY and FYNNEI. Germline trimming cut 9 bases from V and 3 bases from J; bases unmatched to any gene: 5. The CDR3 extends over 13 amino acids.

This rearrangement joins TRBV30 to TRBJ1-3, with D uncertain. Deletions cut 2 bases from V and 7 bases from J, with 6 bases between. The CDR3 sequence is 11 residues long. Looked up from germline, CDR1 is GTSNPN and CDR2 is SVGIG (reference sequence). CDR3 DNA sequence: TGTGCCTGGAGTAGGAGCAACACCATATATTTT. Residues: CAWSRSNTIYF.

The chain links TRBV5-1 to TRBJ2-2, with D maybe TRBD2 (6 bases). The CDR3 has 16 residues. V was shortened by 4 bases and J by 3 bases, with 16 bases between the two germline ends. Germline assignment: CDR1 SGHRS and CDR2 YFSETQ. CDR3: CASSPGLPRDTGELFF. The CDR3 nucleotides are TGCGCCAGCAGCCCGGGACTGCCCCGGGACACCGGGGAGCTGTTTTTT.

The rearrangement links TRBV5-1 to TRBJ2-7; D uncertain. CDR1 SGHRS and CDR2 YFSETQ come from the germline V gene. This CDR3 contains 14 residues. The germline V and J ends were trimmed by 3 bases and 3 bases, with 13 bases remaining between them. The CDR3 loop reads CASSSGFLGYEQYF. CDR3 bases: TGCGCCAGCAGCTCCGGGTTCTTGGGCTACGAGCAGTACTTC.

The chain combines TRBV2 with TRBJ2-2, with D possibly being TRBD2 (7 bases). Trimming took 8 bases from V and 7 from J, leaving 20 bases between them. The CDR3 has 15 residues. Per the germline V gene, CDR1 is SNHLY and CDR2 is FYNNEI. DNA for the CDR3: TGTGCCAGCGAAGGTCCGGGGGGCTTCGGCGGGGAGCTGTTTTTT. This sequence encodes CASEGPGGFGGELFF.

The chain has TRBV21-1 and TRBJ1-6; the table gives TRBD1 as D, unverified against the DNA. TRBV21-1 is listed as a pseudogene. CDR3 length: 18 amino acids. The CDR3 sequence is CASSKEDRASSYNSPLHF. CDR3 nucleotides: TGTGCCAGCAGCAAAGAGGACAGGGCAAGCTCCTATAATTCACCCCTCCACTTT.

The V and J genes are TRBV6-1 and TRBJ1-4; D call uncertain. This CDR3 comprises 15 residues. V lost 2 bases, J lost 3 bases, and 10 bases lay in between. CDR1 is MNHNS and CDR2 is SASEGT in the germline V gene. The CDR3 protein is CASSEIEQPNEKLFF. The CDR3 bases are TGTGCCAGCAGTGAAATCGAACAGCCTAATGAAAAACTGTTTTTT.

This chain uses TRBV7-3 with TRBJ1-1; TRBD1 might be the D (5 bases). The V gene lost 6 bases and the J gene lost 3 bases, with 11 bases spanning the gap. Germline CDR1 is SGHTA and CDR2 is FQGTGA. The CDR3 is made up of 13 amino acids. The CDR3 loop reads CASRSQGDTEAFF. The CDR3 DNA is TGTGCCAGCAGGTCCCAGGGCGACACTGAAGCTTTCTTT.

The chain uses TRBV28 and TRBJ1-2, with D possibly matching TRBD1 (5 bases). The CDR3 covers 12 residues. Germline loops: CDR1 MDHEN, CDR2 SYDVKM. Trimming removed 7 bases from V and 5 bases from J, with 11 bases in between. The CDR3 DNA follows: TGTGCCAGCACAGGGACTTTATATGGCTACACCTTC. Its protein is CASTGTLYGYTF.

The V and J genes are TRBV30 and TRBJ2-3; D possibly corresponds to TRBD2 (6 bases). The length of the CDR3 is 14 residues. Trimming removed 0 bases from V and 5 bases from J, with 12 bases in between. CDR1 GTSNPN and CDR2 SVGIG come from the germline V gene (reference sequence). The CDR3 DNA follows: TGTGCCTGGAGTGTGGGTTCGGGGGTAGATACGCAGTATTTT. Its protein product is CAWSVGSGVDTQYF.

The chain's CDR3 is CASSEAGRGRRTGELFF. In DNA form, the CDR3 reads TGTGCCAGCAGTGAAGCAGGCAGGGGGCGCCGGACCGGGGAGCTGTTTTTT. This chain joins TRBV6-1 and TRBJ2-2; 8 bases are a match to TRBD1. Germline CDR1 is MNHNS and CDR2 is SASEGT. The junction had 8 bases not matched to a gene; V was cut back by 0 bases and J by 5 bases. This CDR3 has 17 residues.

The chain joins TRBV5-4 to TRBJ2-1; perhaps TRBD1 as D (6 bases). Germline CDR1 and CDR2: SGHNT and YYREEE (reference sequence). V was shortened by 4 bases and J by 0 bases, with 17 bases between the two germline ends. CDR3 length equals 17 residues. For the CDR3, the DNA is TGTGCCAGCAGCCCGCTGTCGGACAGTAGCTCCTACAATGAGCAGTTCTTC. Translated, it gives CASSPLSDSSSYNEQFF.

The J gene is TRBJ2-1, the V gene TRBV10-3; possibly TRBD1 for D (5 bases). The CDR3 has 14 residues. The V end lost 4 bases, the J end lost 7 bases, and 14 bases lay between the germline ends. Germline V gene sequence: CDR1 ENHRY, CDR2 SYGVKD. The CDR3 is CAISGRQGKNEQFF. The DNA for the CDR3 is TGTGCCATCAGTGGCAGGCAGGGTAAAAATGAGCAGTTCTTC.

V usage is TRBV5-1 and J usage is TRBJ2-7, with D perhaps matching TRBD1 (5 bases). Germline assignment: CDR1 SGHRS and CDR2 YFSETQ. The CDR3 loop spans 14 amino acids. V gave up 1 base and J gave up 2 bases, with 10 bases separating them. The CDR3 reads CASSLQGVAYEQYF. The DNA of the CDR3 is TGCGCCAGCAGCTTGCAAGGGGTTGCCTACGAGCAGTACTTC. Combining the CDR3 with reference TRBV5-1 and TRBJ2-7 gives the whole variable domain KAGVTQTPRYLIKTRGQQVTLSCSPISGHRSVSWYQQTPGQGLQFLFEYFSETQRNKGNFPGRFSGRQFSNSRSEMNVSTLELGDSALYLCASSLQGVAYEQYFGPGTRLTVT.

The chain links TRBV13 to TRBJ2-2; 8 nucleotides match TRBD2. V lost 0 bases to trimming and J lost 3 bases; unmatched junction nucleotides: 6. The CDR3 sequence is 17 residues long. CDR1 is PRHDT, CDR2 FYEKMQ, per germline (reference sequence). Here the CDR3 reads CASSLGRREADTGELFF. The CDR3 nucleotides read TGTGCCAGCAGCTTAGGAAGGCGGGAGGCCGACACCGGGGAGCTGTTTTTT.